The clone carrying this T cell receptor beta chain was detected many times. Its specificity is not known. These data are taken from a study of metastatic and nonmetastatic thyroid tumors. Background on the study: Blood and tumor or nodule tissue repertoires from malignant and benign thyroid patients were compared.

The J segment lost 7 bases and the V segment lost 4 bases, leaving 7 bases of the junction unmatched. This CDR3 has 14 residues. CDR1 SGHDT and CDR2 YYEEEE come from the germline V gene. No patient received treatment before thyroid surgery. Study outcomes and limitations: In both blood and tumor samples, TCR beta diversity was reported significantly higher for malignant than benign nodules.

Methods used by the authors: The study took CDR3 differences across clinicopathological groups and made a distant-metastasis classifier for papillary thyroid cancer from them. TCRdb recomputed clones from the PCR reads via MiXCR. What appears here as the V and J calls and clone size reflects TCRdb's work, not the paper's. The profile shows 30,000 to 50,000 clones, roughly 12% of them singletons. The gene calls are TRBV5-6 and TRBJ2-7; 11 bases are shared with TRBD1. The TCR sequence derives from a female donor with papillary thyroid cancer or a benign thyroid nodule (not recorded which). Some clones in this sample may be carry-over from other donors' samples. Sequencing input: blood. For the CDR3, the DNA is TGTGCCAGCAGCCTATCCGGGACAGGGGGTGAGCAGTACTTC. This codes for CASSLSGTGGEQYF. The variable domain in full, with the rest retrieved from reference TRBV5-6 and TRBJ2-7, is DAGVTQSPTHLIKTRGQQVTLRCSPKSGHDTVSWYQQALGQGPQFIFQYYEEEERQRGNFPDRFSGHQFPNYSSELNVNALLLGDSALYLCASSLSGTGGEQYFGPGTRLTVT.